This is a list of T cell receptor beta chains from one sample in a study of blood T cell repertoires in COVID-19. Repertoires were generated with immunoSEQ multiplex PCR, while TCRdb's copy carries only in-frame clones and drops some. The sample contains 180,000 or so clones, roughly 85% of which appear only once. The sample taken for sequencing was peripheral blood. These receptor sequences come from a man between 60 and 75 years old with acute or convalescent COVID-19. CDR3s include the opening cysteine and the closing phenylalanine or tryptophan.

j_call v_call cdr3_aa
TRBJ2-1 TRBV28 CASSPLGGLDNEQFF
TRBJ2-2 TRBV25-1 CARSRGGIRTGELFF
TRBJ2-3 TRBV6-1 CASSDRGLAGGFTDTQYF
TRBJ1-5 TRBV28 CASTADSRYSNQPQHF
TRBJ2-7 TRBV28 CASSLGLAGQYF
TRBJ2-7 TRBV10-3 CAISETGAYEQYF
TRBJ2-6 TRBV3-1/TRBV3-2 CASSQDPGSGANVLTF
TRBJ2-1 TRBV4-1 CASSLGLGGGIYNEQFF
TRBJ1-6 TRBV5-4 CASSVVDRVGSPLHF
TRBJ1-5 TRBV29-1 CSVEDGSGRTNF
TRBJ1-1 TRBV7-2 CASSLLGGSEAFF
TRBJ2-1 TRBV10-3 CATRLGSGGEQFF
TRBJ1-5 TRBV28 CASSFTRGKNQPQHF
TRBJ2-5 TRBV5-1 CASSSPDYQETQYF
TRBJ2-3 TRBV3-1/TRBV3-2 CASSLSATDTQYF
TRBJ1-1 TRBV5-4 CASSPRGEEGEAFF
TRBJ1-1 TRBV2 CASVQNTEAFF
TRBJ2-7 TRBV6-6 CASRVAGDLAYEQYF
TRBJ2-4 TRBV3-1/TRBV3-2 CASSQGGTGAKNIQYF
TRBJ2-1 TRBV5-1 CASSLQPGLVNEQFF
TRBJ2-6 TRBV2 CASSLLPSWGAGANVLTF
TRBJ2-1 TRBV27 CASSFGREGNEQFF
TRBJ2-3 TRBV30 CAWSVLREADTQYF
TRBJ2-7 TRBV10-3 CAISEPGRGIYEQYF
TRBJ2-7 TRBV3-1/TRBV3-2 CASSPKPLEQYF